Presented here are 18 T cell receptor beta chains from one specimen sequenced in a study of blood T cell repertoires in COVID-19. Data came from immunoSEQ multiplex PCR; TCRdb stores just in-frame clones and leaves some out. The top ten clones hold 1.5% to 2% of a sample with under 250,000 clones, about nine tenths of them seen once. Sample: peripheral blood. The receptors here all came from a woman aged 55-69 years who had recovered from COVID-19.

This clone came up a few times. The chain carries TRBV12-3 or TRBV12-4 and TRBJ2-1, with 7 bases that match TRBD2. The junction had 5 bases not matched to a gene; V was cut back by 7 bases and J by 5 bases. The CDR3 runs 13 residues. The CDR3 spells CASTMTSNNEQFF. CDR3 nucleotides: TGTGCCAGCACCATGACTAGCAACAATGAGCAGTTCTTC.

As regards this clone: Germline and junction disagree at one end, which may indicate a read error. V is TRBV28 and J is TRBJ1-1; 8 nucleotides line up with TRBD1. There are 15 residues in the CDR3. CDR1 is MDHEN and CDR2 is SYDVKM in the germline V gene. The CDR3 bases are TGTGCCAGCAGTGATTTACAGGGGGGTACACTGAAGCTTTACTTT. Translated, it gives CASSDLQGGTLKLYF.

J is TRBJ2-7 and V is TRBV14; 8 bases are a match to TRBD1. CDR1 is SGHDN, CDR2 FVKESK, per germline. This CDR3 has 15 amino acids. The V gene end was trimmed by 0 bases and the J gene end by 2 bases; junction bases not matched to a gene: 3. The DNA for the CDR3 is TGTGCCAGCAGCCAAGAACAGGGGGAAGCCTACGAGCAGTACTTC. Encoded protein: CASSQEQGEAYEQYF.

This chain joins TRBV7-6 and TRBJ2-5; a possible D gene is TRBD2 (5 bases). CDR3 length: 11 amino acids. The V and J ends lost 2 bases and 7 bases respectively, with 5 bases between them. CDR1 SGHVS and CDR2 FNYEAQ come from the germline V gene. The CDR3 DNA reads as TGTGCCAGCAGCTTACGGGGGACCCAGTACTTC. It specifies CASSLRGTQYF.

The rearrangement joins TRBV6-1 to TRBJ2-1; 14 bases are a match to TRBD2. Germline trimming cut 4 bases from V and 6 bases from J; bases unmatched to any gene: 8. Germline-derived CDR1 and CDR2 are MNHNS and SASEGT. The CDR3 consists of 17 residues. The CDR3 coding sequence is TGTGCCAGCAGTGCCCGACTAGCGGGGGGGCCTATCAATGAGCAGTTCTTC. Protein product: CASSARLAGGPINEQFF.

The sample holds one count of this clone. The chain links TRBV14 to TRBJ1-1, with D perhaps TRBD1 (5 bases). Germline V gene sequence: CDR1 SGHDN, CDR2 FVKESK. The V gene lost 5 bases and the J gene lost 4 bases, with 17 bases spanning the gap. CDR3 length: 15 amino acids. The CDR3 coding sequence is TGTGCCAGCAGCGTAAATGGCGCAGGGATCACTGAAGCTTTCTTT. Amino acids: CASSVNGAGITEAFF.

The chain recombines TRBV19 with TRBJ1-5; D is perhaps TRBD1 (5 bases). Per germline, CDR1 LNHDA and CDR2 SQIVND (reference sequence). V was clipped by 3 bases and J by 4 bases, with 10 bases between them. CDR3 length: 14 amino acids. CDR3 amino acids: CASSITGGNQPQHF. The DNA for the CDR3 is TGTGCCAGTAGTATTACAGGAGGGAATCAGCCCCAGCATTTT. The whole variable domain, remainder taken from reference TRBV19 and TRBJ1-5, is DGGITQSPKYLFRKEGQNVTLSCEQNLNHDAMYWYRQDPGQGLRLIYYSQIVNDFQKGDIAEGYSVSREKKESFPLTVTSAQKNPTAFYLCASSITGGNQPQHFGDGTRLSIL.

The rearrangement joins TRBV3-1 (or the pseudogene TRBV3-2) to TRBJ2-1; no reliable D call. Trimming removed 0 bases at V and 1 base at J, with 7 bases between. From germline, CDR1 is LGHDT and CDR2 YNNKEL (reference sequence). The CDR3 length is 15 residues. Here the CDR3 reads CASSQDPLSYNEQFF. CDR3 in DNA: TGTGCCAGCAGCCAAGATCCACTGTCCTACAATGAGCAGTTCTTC.

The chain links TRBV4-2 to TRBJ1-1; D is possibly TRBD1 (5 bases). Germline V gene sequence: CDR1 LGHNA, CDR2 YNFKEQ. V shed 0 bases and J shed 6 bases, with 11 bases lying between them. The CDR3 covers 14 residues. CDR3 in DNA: TGTGCCAGCAGCCAAGATGAAGGGGCCCCTGAAGCTTTCTTT. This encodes CASSQDEGAPEAFF.

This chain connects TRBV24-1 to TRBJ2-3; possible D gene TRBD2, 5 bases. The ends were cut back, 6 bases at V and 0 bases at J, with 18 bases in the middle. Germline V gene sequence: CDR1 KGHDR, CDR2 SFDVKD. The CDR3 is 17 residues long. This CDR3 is CATSFGKSGSSTDTQYF. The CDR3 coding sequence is TGTGCCACCAGTTTCGGGAAATCGGGATCTAGCACAGATACGCAGTATTTT.

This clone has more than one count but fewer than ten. In DNA, the CDR3 is TGTGCCAGCAGCCCCACCGCGGGTCCCACTGAAGCTTTCTTT. It translates to CASSPTAGPTEAFF. V gene TRBV7-9 combines with J gene TRBJ1-1; D is unresolved. This CDR3 has 14 residues. V lost 5 bases to trimming and J lost 4 bases, with 14 bases between them. The germline gives CDR1 SEHNR, CDR2 FQNEAQ (reference sequence).

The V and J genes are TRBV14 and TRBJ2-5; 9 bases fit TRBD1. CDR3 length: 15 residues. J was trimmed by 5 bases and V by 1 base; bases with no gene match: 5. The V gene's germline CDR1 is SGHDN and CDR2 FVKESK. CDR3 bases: TGTGCCAGCAGCCAAGGACTGACAGGGGGGGAGACCCAGTACTTC. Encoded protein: CASSQGLTGGETQYF.

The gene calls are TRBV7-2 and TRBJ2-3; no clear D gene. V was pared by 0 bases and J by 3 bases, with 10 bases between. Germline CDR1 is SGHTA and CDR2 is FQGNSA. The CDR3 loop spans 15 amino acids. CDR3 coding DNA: TGTGCCAGCAGCTTAGCCCTCTTTCGTACAGATACGCAGTATTTT. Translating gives CASSLALFRTDTQYF. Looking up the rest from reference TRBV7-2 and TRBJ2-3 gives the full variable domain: GAGVSQSPSNKVTEKGKDVELRCDPISGHTALYWYRQSLGQGLEFLIYFQGNSAPDKSGLPSDRFSAERTGGSVSTLTIQRTQQEDSAVYLCASSLALFRTDTQYFGPGTRLTVL.

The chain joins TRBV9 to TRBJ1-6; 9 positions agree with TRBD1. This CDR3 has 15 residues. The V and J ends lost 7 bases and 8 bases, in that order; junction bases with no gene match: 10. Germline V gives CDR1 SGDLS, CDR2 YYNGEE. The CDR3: CASGGQGPGDSPLHF. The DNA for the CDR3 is TGTGCCAGCGGGGGACAGGGCCCCGGGGATTCACCCCTCCACTTT.

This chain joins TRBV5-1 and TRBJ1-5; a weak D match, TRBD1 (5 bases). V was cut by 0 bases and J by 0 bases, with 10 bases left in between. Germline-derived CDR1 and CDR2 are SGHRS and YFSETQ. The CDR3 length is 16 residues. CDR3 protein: CASSLGTTHSNQPQHF. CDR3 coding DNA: TGCGCCAGCAGCTTGGGGACAACCCATAGCAATCAGCCCCAGCATTTT.

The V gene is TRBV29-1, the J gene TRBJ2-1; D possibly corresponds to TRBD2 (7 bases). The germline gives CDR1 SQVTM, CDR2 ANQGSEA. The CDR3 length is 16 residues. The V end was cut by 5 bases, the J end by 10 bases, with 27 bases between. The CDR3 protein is CSVRGVGGAPTGEQFF. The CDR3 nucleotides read TGCAGCGTTAGGGGCGTGGGGGGGGCCCCGACAGGAGAGCAGTTCTTC.

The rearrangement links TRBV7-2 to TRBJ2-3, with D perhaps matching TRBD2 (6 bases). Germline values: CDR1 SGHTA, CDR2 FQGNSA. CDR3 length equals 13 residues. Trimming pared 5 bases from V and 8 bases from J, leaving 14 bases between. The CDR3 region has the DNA TGTGCCAGCAGCGCGCCCAACGGGGGTACGCAGTATTTT. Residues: CASSAPNGGTQYF.

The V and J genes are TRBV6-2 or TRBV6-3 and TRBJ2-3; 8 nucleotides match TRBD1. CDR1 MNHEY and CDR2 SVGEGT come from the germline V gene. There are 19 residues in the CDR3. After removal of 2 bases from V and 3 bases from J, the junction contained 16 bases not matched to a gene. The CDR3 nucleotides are TGTGCCAGCAGTTACCGGCTTCGTGTACAGGGGGTCTCAACAGATACGCAGTATTTT. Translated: CASSYRLRVQGVSTDTQYF.